The clone carrying this T cell receptor (beta chain) was observed once. A junction end diverges from the germline sequence, so it may reflect a read error. These data come from a study of blood T cell repertoires in COVID-19. This table comes from immunoSEQ multiplex PCR, and its TCRdb copy is limited to in-frame clones, with some not included. The sample records about 97,000 clones, 80% to 90% being singletons. This CDR3 spans 12 amino acids. CDR1 is SNHLY, CDR2 FYNNEI, per germline. This chain connects TRBV2 to TRBJ1-2, with D unclear. The receptor was derived from a human donor in a cohort sampled during active COVID-19. The sequencing sample was made of peripheral blood. CDR3 in DNA: TGTGCCAGGAGTGGGCGATCAGGTGGCTACACCTTC. Its protein product is CARSGRSGGYTF.